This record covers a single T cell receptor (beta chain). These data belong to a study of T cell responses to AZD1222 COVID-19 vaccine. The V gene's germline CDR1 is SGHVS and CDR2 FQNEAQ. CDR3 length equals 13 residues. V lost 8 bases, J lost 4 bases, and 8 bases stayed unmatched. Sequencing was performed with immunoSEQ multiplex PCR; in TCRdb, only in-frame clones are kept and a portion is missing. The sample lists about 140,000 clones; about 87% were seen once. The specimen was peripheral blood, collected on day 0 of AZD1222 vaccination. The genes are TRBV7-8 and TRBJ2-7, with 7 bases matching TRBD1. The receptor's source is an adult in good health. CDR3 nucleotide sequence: TGTGCCAGCTATGACAGGGTCGGATACGAGCAGTACTTC. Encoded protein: CASYDRVGYEQYF. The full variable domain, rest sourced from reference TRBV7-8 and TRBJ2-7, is GAGVSQSPRYKVAKRGQDVALRCDPISGHVSLFWYQQALGQGPEFLTYFQNEAQLDKSGLPSDRFFAERPEGSVSTLKIQRTQQEDSAVYLCASYDRVGYEQYFGPGTRLTVT.